This T cell receptor (beta chain) appears in the sequencing data of a study of blood T cell repertoires in COVID-19. Study at large: The origin of the acute and convalescent COVID-19 samples was the United States, Italy and Spain. Sample material is recorded as cDNA or gDNA derived from T cells, B-cell-depleted T cells, or PBMCs.

Donors in Cohort 3 counted as recovered after two negative PCRs, clearance, or symptom resolution. The CDR3 runs to 14 residues. Germline V lookup: CDR1 LNHDA, CDR2 SQIVND (reference sequence). Trimming shortened V by 5 bases and J by 2 bases, and 12 bases separated the two germline ends. The table came from immunoSEQ multiplex PCR; TCRdb's copy has only in-frame clones and leaves some out. The sample carries about 180,000 clones, 80% to 90% recorded once. Sequenced sample: PBMCs or T cells enriched from blood (not recorded which). The J gene is TRBJ1-1, the V gene TRBV19, with D unresolved. The sequence came from a woman aged 18-29 years who had recovered from COVID-19. The CDR3 loop reads CASSADGVNTEAFF. CDR3 coding DNA: TGTGCCAGTAGTGCTGACGGAGTTAACACTGAAGCTTTCTTT.